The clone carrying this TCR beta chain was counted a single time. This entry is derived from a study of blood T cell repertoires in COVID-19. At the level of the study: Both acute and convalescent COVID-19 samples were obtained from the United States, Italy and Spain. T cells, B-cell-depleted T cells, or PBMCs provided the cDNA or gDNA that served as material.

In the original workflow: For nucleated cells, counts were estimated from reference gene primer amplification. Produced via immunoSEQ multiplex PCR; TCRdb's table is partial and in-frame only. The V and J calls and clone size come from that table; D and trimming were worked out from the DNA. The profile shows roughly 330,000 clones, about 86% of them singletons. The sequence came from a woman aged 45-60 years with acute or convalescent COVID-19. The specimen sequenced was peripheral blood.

The CDR3 region has the DNA TGCGCCAGCAGCCAAGATTGGGGACAGGGCTATGGCTACACCTTC. Translation: CASSQDWGQGYGYTF. The chain combines TRBV4-1 with TRBJ1-2; 9 positions agree with TRBD1. The germline gives CDR1 MGHRA, CDR2 YSYEKL. J gave up 4 bases and V 0 bases, and 3 bases lay outside the gene matches. The CDR3 length is 15 residues.